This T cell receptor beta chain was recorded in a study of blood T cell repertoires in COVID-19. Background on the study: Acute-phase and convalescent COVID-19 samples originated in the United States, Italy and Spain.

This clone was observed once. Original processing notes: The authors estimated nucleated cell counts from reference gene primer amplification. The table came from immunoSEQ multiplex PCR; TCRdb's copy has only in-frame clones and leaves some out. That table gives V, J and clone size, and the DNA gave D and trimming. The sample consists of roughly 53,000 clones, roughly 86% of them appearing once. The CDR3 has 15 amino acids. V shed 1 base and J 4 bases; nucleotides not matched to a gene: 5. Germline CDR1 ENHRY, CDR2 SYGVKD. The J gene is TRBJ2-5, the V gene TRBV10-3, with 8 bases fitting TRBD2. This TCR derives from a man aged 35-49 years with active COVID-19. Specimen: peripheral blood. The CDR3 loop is CAISEYSAGGETQYF. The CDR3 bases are TGTGCCATCAGTGAGTACTCGGCGGGGGGAGAGACCCAGTACTTC.